Listed below are T cell receptor beta chains from one sample, sequenced in a study of cytomegalovirus exposure and HLA in healthy donors. Produced via immunoSEQ multiplex PCR; TCRdb's table is partial and in-frame only. The sample lists about 130,000 clones; over 70% were seen once. The sample consisted of PBMCs. These receptor sequences come from a young man in good health and CMV-seropositive. Each CDR3 is given with its conserved first and last residue. D genes are given only for firm matches. Clone size is shown for a subset of rows, as once, few, many or a class of expanded clone.

>.|TRBV18|.|TRBJ1-2
CASSPRGGGYTF
TGTGCCAGCTCACCAAGGGGAGGAGGCTACACCTTC
>TRBD1|TRBV7-9|once|TRBJ1-1
CASSSGQGVGNTEAFF
TGTGCCAGCAGCTCGGGACAGGGGGTAGGAAACACTGAAGCTTTCTTT
>TRBD2|TRBV30|.|TRBJ2-5
CAWSGLAEALQETQYF
TGTGCCTGGAGTGGACTAGCAGAGGCTCTTCAAGAGACCCAGTACTTC
>.|TRBV5-6|.|TRBJ2-1
CASSLGAGSYNEQFF
TGTGCCAGCAGCTTGGGTGCGGGAAGTTACAATGAGCAGTTCTTC
>TRBD2|TRBV18|.|TRBJ2-1
CASSAGSGSSYNEQFF
TGTGCCAGCTCAGCGGGCAGCGGGAGCTCCTACAATGAGCAGTTCTTC
>TRBD1|TRBV5-1|.|TRBJ2-1
CASSFNPSGAGGADEQFF
TGCGCCAGCAGCTTCAACCCATCCGGGGCAGGGGGAGCGGATGAGCAGTTCTTC
>TRBD1|TRBV27|.|TRBJ1-5
CASSSGTAFNQPQHF
TGTGCCAGCAGTTCCGGGACAGCCTTCAATCAGCCCCAGCATTTT
>.|TRBV5-6|few|TRBJ2-1
CASSIDTSSYNEQFF
TGTGCCAGCAGCATAGACACGAGCTCCTACAATGAGCAGTTCTTC
>TRBD1|TRBV7-8|once|TRBJ1-1
CASSFRTGNTLTEAFF
TGTGCCAGCAGCTTCAGGACAGGGAATACTCTAACTGAAGCTTTCTTT
>TRBD1|TRBV30|.|TRBJ1-3
CASDRGTGNTIYF
TGTGCCTCAGACAGGGGTACTGGAAACACCATATATTTT
>TRBD2|TRBV5-4|.|TRBJ2-2
CASSPGGVRAGELFF
TGTGCCAGCAGCCCTGGGGGGGTAAGGGCCGGGGAGCTGTTTTTT
>.|TRBV27|.|TRBJ2-7
CASSPRRGVGVHEQYF
TGTGCCAGCAGTCCACGCAGGGGTGTGGGGGTCCACGAGCAGTACTTC
>TRBD1|TRBV5-1|.|TRBJ2-5
CASSLEGQGQETQYF
TGCGCCAGCAGCTTGGAAGGACAGGGTCAAGAGACCCAGTACTTC
>.|TRBV4-1|.|TRBJ2-5
CASSQDSENQGTQYF
TGCGCCAGCAGCCAAGATTCGGAGAACCAGGGTACCCAGTACTTC
>TRBD2|TRBV7-2|.|TRBJ2-1
CASSFLLAGGGVRENEQFF
TGTGCCAGCAGCTTCCTCCTAGCGGGAGGGGGAGTAAGGGAAAATGAGCAGTTCTTC
>.|TRBV5-6|once|TRBJ2-7
CASSSVVGLYEQYF
TGTGCCAGCAGTTCGGTGGTGGGGCTTTACGAGCAGTACTTC
>.|TRBV5-1|.|TRBJ2-7
CASSLSPVVSYEQYF
TGCGCCAGCAGCTTGAGTCCAGTTGTCTCCTACGAGCAGTACTTC
>.|TRBV5-4|.|TRBJ1-5
CASSSYRIISNQPQHF
TGTGCCAGCAGCTCCTACAGGATCATTAGCAATCAGCCCCAGCATTTT
>TRBD1|TRBV6-1|.|TRBJ2-5
CASSVGQWETQYF
TGTGCCAGCAGTGTGGGACAGTGGGAGACCCAGTACTTC
>TRBD1|TRBV5-1|.|TRBJ1-6
CASSWGTGEGGSGDSPLHF
TGCGCCAGCAGTTGGGGGACAGGTGAAGGGGGATCCGGGGATTCACCCCTCCACTTT